The source of this T cell receptor beta chain is a study of beta chain features in type 1 diabetes. At the level of the study: Sorted cell examination encompassed 100 million to 110 million cells across all samples.

General study findings and limits: A greater similarity of naive, central memory and Treg TCRB repertoires was seen among patients than among healthy donors. TCRB CDR3s from Type 1 diabetes patients were moderately but significantly shorter in all four CD4+ subsets. An over-representation of cells with high TCR expression could result from cDNA sequencing.

The CDR3 length is 13 residues. Germline CDR1 is SGHNT and CDR2 is YYREEE (reference sequence). V lost 7 bases, J lost 0 bases, and 11 bases lay in between. This clone was picked up a small number of times. The antigen remains undetermined. Sequencing targeted expressed TCRB transcripts, as all isolated RNA had been reverse transcribed. The method was immunoSEQ multiplex PCR; TCRdb's version includes in-frame clones alone and lacks a portion of them. Among around 140,000 clones listed, around 10% were seen once. This sequence was found in a man aged 25 to 40 with type 1 diabetes. This rearrangement joins TRBV5-4 to TRBJ2-7; TRBD2 is a possible D gene (5 bases). Sequencing was done on a sample of central memory CD4+ T cells from blood. This CDR3 reads CASGLWGSYEQYF. The CDR3, as DNA: TGTGCCAGCGGACTTTGGGGCTCCTACGAGCAGTACTTC.